A selection of T cell receptor beta chains follows, all from one sample in a study of control samples from healthy donors and cancer patients. Assay: immunoSEQ multiplex PCR; the TCRdb copy retains only in-frame clones and omits some. In the table there are approximately 20,000 clones, around 84% of which are singletons. Sequenced sample: PBMCs. The receptors were sampled from a woman aged 70-85 years with colorectal cancer. CDR3s include the opening cysteine and the closing phenylalanine or tryptophan. A D gene is named only where the DNA matches it firmly. Not every row has a clone size; where given, it reads once, few, many or a size class.

cdr3_length	clone_size	v_call	j_call	d_call	cdr3_aa	cdr3_nt
17	.	TRBV10-3	TRBJ2-1	.	CAGQRPRLTEGRNEQFF	TGTGCCGGTCAACGGCCTCGGCTTACGGAAGGACGCAATGAGCAGTTCTTC
16	few	TRBV19	TRBJ2-1	TRBD2	CASRGRLAGGLNEQFF	TGTGCCAGTAGGGGGAGGCTAGCGGGAGGCTTGAATGAGCAGTTCTTC
15	.	TRBV7-3	TRBJ2-1	.	CASSLNPPGLNEQFF	TGTGCCAGCAGCTTAAACCCCCCAGGCCTCAATGAGCAGTTCTTC
15	.	TRBV11-3	TRBJ2-3	.	CASSSGLTPSDTQYF	TGTGCCAGCAGCTCGGGACTGACTCCATCCGATACGCAGTATTTT
14	.	TRBV18	TRBJ2-2	.	CASSPRPNTGELFF	TGTGCCAGCTCACCTCGACCGAACACCGGGGAGCTGTTTTTT
16	.	TRBV6-5	TRBJ2-6	.	CASSFQGTRGANVLTF	TGTGCCAGCAGTTTCCAAGGGACACGTGGGGCCAACGTCCTGACTTTC
17	.	TRBV14	TRBJ1-2	TRBD1	CASSQVSGTGMNYGYTF	TGTGCCAGCAGCCAAGTTTCGGGGACAGGGATGAACTATGGCTACACCTTC
18	.	TRBV9	TRBJ2-2	.	CASSPTRGWGLNTGELFF	TGTGCCAGCAGCCCTACCCGGGGGTGGGGCTTGAACACCGGGGAGCTGTTTTTT
13	.	TRBV29-1	TRBJ1-1	.	CSGAGGSNTEAFF	TGCAGCGGGGCTGGGGGCTCCAACACTGAAGCTTTCTTT
16	once	TRBV4-1	TRBJ2-5	.	CASSQDGRGTEETQYF	TGCGCCAGCAGCCAAGATGGAAGGGGAACCGAAGAGACCCAGTACTTC
13	.	TRBV3-1/TRBV3-2	TRBJ1-1	.	CASSQGEGTEAFF	TGTGCCAGCAGCCAAGGCGAGGGCACTGAAGCTTTCTTT
11	.	TRBV14	TRBJ2-1	.	CASSQGTEQFF	TGTGCCAGCAGCCAAGGGACGGAGCAGTTCTTC
18	.	TRBV29-1	TRBJ2-2	.	CSVAPTPGLPVGGGELFF	TGCAGCGTTGCGCCTACACCGGGACTCCCCGTTGGAGGCGGGGAGCTGTTTTTT
19	few	TRBV7-2	TRBJ2-3	TRBD2	CASSFSGASGRRGTDTQYF	TGTGCCAGCAGCTTCTCAGGGGCTAGCGGGAGGCGGGGCACAGATACGCAGTATTTT
14	.	TRBV6-4	TRBJ1-1	.	CASSASPGNTEAFF	TGTGCCAGCAGTGCCTCCCCAGGAAACACTGAAGCTTTCTTT
13	.	TRBV19	TRBJ1-5	.	CASAQGGIQPQHF	TGTGCCAGCGCACAGGGAGGTATTCAGCCCCAGCATTTT
15	.	TRBV21-1	TRBJ2-6	.	CASSNGTAGANVLTF	TGTGCCAGCAGTAACGGGACAGCTGGGGCCAACGTCCTGACTTTC
15	.	TRBV11-2	TRBJ2-5	.	CASSLVTRGVETQYF	TGTGCCAGCAGCTTAGTAACCAGGGGCGTAGAGACCCAGTACTTC